Described below is a single T cell receptor (beta chain) sequence and its context. TCRdb recomputed calls from the 5' RACE reads with MiXCR, one row per CDR3 protein. The sample includes over 550,000 distinct CDR3 sequences, about 7.1% of them seen just once. The length of the CDR3 is 15 residues. V dropped 5 bases and J dropped 4 bases, with 15 bases sitting between them. Germline loops: CDR1 MNHNS, CDR2 SASEGT. This sample was taken from a study of identical twins. The same data also contributed to another study, on yellow fever vaccine responses in identical twins.

The chain links TRBV6-1 to TRBJ1-5; no reliable D call. The TCR originated in a woman younger than 30 in good health. The sequencing input was PBMCs. The CDR3 region is CASSRLGSGNQPQHF. The CDR3 DNA sequence: TGTGCCAGCAGTCGACTTGGGTCAGGAAATCAGCCCCAGCATTTT.